One sample yielded the 21 T cell receptor beta chains listed below, sequenced in a study of T cell responses to AZD1222 COVID-19 vaccine. The table came from immunoSEQ multiplex PCR; TCRdb's copy has only in-frame clones and leaves some out. The sample lists under 140,000 clones, roughly 92% occurring once. The specimen comprised peripheral blood, sampled 28 days after the second AZD1222 dose. These receptors were obtained from an adult who received the AZD1222 COVID-19 vaccine.

The chain combines TRBV7-2 with TRBJ1-4; D is perhaps TRBD1 (5 bases). The germline gives CDR1 SGHTA, CDR2 FQGNSA. The CDR3 runs to 14 residues. V gave up 3 bases and J gave up 7 bases, with 12 bases separating them. CDR3 DNA: TGTGCCAGCAGCTTGGGGGGAGACGGTGAAAAACTGTTTTTT. Its translation is CASSLGGDGEKLFF.

The chain is built from TRBV19 and TRBJ2-7; 12 nucleotides agree with TRBD1. CDR1 is LNHDA, CDR2 SQIVND, per germline (reference sequence). Trimming at V came to 6 bases and at J to 4 bases, leaving 4 bases not matched to a gene. The CDR3 contains 14 residues. The CDR3 region is CASRGTGGIYEQYF. The CDR3 DNA is TGTGCCAGTAGGGGGACAGGGGGCATTTACGAGCAGTACTTC.

The genes are TRBV5-4 and TRBJ2-1, with 8 bases matching TRBD1. The germline gives CDR1 SGHNT, CDR2 YYREEE (reference sequence). V lost 3 bases, J lost 2 bases, and 1 base stayed unmatched. The CDR3 totals 14 residues. The CDR3 is CASSSGQAYNEQFF. The CDR3 region has the DNA TGTGCCAGCAGCTCGGGACAGGCCTACAATGAGCAGTTCTTC.

CDR3 DNA: TGTGCCAGCAATACAGGGTCGGCCACTGAAGCTTTCTTT. Its translation is CASNTGSATEAFF. This sequence joins TRBV2 and TRBJ1-1, with D maybe TRBD1 (6 bases). Germline V CDR1 and CDR2: SNHLY, FYNNEI. V was clipped by 7 bases and J by 4 bases, with 13 bases between them. The CDR3 is made up of 13 amino acids.

This clone was picked up one time. The rearrangement joins TRBV27 to TRBJ1-1; no clear D gene. The germline V gene encodes CDR1 MNHEY and CDR2 SMNVEV (reference sequence). The CDR3 is 14 amino acids. With 5 bases removed from V and 3 bases from J, the gap between germline ends came to 13 bases. In nucleotides, the CDR3 is TGTGCCAGCAGTCTGGATAGGGAGGACACTGAAGCTTTCTTT. This gives the protein CASSLDREDTEAFF.

J is TRBJ1-2 and V is TRBV7-9, with D possibly matching TRBD1 (5 bases). Per germline, CDR1 SEHNR and CDR2 FQNEAQ (reference sequence). The CDR3 is 12 residues long. V shed 2 bases and J shed 5 bases, with 6 bases lying between them. The CDR3 region has the DNA TGTGCCAGCAGCTTAAAGGGGTATGGCTACACCTTC. It translates to CASSLKGYGYTF.

The V call is TRBV7-6, the J call TRBJ1-1, with a possible D match to TRBD1 (5 bases). CDR3 size: 17 residues. Trimming cost V 1 base and J 0 bases, with 15 bases left between them. The germline gives CDR1 SGHVS, CDR2 FNYEAQ. The CDR3 is CASSLDLGRIMNTEAFF. The CDR3 DNA reads TGTGCCAGCAGCTTAGACCTGGGACGGATTATGAACACTGAAGCTTTCTTT.

V usage is TRBV5-1 and J usage is TRBJ1-6; a weak D match, TRBD1 (5 bases). Trimming shortened V by 4 bases and J by 8 bases, and 16 bases separated the two germline ends. The CDR3 loop spans 15 amino acids. Germline values: CDR1 SGHRS, CDR2 YFSETQ. The CDR3 nucleotides are TGCGCCAGCAGCGATACCGGGACTGGGGATTCACCCCTCCACTTT. Protein product: CASSDTGTGDSPLHF.

The V gene is TRBV12-3 or TRBV12-4, the J gene TRBJ2-2; D gene ambiguous. The CDR3 extends over 11 amino acids. The V gene lost 5 bases and the J gene lost 3 bases, with 1 base spanning the gap. DNA for the CDR3: TGTGCCAGCAGTCACACCGGGGAGCTGTTTTTT. Amino acid sequence: CASSHTGELFF.

A few counts support this clone. The chain couples TRBV25-1 to TRBJ1-6, with TRBD1 matching over 9 bases. This CDR3 spans 14 amino acids. V was pared by 4 bases and J by 9 bases, with 4 bases of the junction left unmatched. The germline V gene has CDR1 MGHDK and CDR2 SYGVNS. The CDR3 DNA reads as TGTGCCAGCAGTGGTACAGGGGGCACTTCACCCCTCCACTTT. Translating it yields CASSGTGGTSPLHF.

The V call is TRBV2, the J call TRBJ1-5; TRBD1 matches at 7 bases. The length of the CDR3 is 18 residues. The germline CDR1 and CDR2 sequences are SNHLY and FYNNEI. The ends lost 5 bases at V and 0 bases at J; junction bases unmatched: 13. The CDR3, as DNA: TGTGCCAGCAGTTCCGACAGGGACCTCGGACATAGCAATCAGCCCCAGCATTTT. Encoded protein: CASSSDRDLGHSNQPQHF.

Comment on this clone: The junction departs from the called germline gene at one end, perhaps through a read error. V usage is TRBV7-7 and J usage is TRBJ2-1, with 8 bases lining up with TRBD2. This CDR3 has 16 residues. Germline V gene sequence: CDR1 SSHAT, CDR2 FNYEAQ (reference sequence). CDR3 protein: CASSLVLAGPYNEQFF. Here the CDR3 DNA reads TGTGCTAGCAGCTTAGTCTTAGCGGGGCCTTACAATGAGCAGTTCTTC.

V and J are TRBV7-6 and TRBJ2-7; TRBD2 agrees at 14 bases. CDR1 and CDR2 from the germline V gene are SGHVS and FNYEAQ. J was trimmed by 0 bases and V by 1 base; bases with no gene match: 8. The CDR3 has 19 amino acids. The CDR3 DNA reads TGTGCCAGCAGCTTAGATGGGACTAGCGGGGGATTAGCCTCCTACGAGCAGTACTTC. Residues: CASSLDGTSGGLASYEQYF.

The J gene is TRBJ2-1, the V gene TRBV29-1; 10 bases fit TRBD1. The CDR3 length is 14 residues. Germline lookup yields CDR1 SQVTM and CDR2 ANQGSEA. V trimming: 8 bases; J trimming: 3 bases; junction bases outside the gene matches: 7. The CDR3 loop reads CSLTGTGVYNEQFF. The CDR3 bases are TGCAGCCTCACCGGGACAGGGGTCTACAATGAGCAGTTCTTC.

V and J are TRBV7-9 and TRBJ2-7, with 14 bases matching TRBD2. Germline trimming cut 5 bases from V and 6 bases from J; bases unmatched to any gene: 9. Germline loops: CDR1 SEHNR, CDR2 FQNEAQ (reference sequence). CDR3 length: 16 amino acids. In DNA, the CDR3 is TGTGCCAGCAGCACCCGGGGACTAGCGGGGGAGCTCGAGCAGTACTTC. This sequence encodes CASSTRGLAGELEQYF. Variable domain in full (rest from reference TRBV7-9 and TRBJ2-7): DTGVSQNPRHKITKRGQNVTFRCDPISEHNRLYWYRQTLGQGPEFLTYFQNEAQLEKSRLLSDRFSAERPKGSFSTLEIQRTEQGDSAMYLCASSTRGLAGELEQYFGPGTRLTVT.

The rearrangement uses TRBV21-1 and TRBJ2-1. TRBV21-1 is given as a pseudogene. The CDR3 runs to 13 residues. Here the CDR3 reads CASPGSSYNEQFF. The DNA of the CDR3 is TGTGCCAGCCCGGGCAGCTCCTACAATGAGCAGTTCTTC.

The chain has TRBV11-2 and TRBJ1-1, with 7 bases lining up with TRBD1. The ends lost 5 bases at V and 3 bases at J; junction bases unmatched: 9. The CDR3 length is 15 residues. In germline, CDR1 is SGHAT, CDR2 FQNNGV. The CDR3, as DNA: TGTGCCAGCAGCCCTAAGGGGGCTAGGCACACTGAAGCTTTCTTT. Encoded protein: CASSPKGARHTEAFF.

The genes are TRBV7-2 and TRBJ2-7; D tentatively reads TRBD1 or TRBD2 (6 bases each). Germline lookup yields CDR1 SGHTA and CDR2 FQGNSA. The V gene lost 1 base and the J gene lost 0 bases, with 19 bases spanning the gap. CDR3 length: 18 amino acids. The CDR3 nucleotides read TGTGCCAGCAGCTTAGGATTCGGGGGCAGCGTGAGCTCCTACGAGCAGTACTTC. Its translation is CASSLGFGGSVSSYEQYF.

The gene calls are TRBV5-4 and TRBJ2-4; possible D gene TRBD1, 5 bases. The CDR3 is made up of 14 amino acids. Looked up from germline, CDR1 is SGHNT and CDR2 is YYREEE (reference sequence). The V end was cut by 0 bases, the J end by 6 bases, with 10 bases between. The DNA for the CDR3 is TGTGCCAGCAGCTTGGGAAACACAGGAAACATTCAGTACTTC. It translates to CASSLGNTGNIQYF.

The sample holds one count of this clone. This chain links TRBV6-2 or TRBV6-3 with TRBJ1-1; D remains unclear. Trimming took 4 bases from V and 2 from J, leaving 11 bases between them. Germline CDR1 is MNHEY and CDR2 is SVGEGT. This CDR3 is built from 14 residues. CDR3 in amino acids: CASSSLGLNTEAFF. CDR3 sequence (DNA): TGTGCCAGCAGTTCCCTGGGCCTTAACACTGAAGCTTTCTTT.

This chain joins TRBV6-2 or TRBV6-3 and TRBJ2-7; perhaps TRBD2 as D (5 bases). Germline V CDR1 and CDR2: MNHEY, SVGEGT. V lost 5 bases to trimming and J lost 0 bases, with 8 bases between them. This CDR3 has 13 amino acids. Here the CDR3 DNA reads TGTGCCAGCAGTCAACGGGACTCCTACGAGCAGTACTTC. It is translated as CASSQRDSYEQYF.